Listed below are T cell receptor delta chains from one sample, sequenced in a study of Vδ1+ human thymocytes. TCRdb ran CATT on the multiplex PCR reads. The sample lists fewer than 30,000 delta-chain clones, around 7.7% occurring once. Sequencing was carried out using Vdelta1+ gamma-delta thymocytes from the thymus. These receptors were collected from a girl under three years old who had congenital heart surgery. CDR3s include the opening cysteine and the closing phenylalanine or tryptophan. The order of the fields is V gene, J gene, CDR3 protein.

>TRDV1|TRDJ1
CALGEPRLGPYDKLIF
>TRDV1|TRDJ1
CALGRGCLGAHGTYKLIF
>TRDV1|TRDJ1
CALGELRGDTRLEGKLIF
>TRDV1|TRDJ1
CALGETTRTGGYWGYTDKLIF
>TRDV1|TRDJ1
CALGELMVIPTLWDTPDKLIF
>TRDV1|TRDJ1
CALGGALRNWGIQGTDKLIF
>TRDV1|TRDJ1
CALGGGPSPTGALSYTDKLIF
>TRDV1|TRDJ1
CALGEPPNRWGTYTDKLIF
>TRDV1|TRDJ1
CALGASRGEAYTDKLIF
>TRDV1|TRDJ1
CALGDCFHPEYTDKLIF
>TRDV1|TRDJ1
CALGDTQILGDPTDKLIF
>TRDV1|TRDJ1
CALGELSGDQSPDKLIF
>TRDV1|TRDJ1
CALGESPQPSYVEGGLLKLIF